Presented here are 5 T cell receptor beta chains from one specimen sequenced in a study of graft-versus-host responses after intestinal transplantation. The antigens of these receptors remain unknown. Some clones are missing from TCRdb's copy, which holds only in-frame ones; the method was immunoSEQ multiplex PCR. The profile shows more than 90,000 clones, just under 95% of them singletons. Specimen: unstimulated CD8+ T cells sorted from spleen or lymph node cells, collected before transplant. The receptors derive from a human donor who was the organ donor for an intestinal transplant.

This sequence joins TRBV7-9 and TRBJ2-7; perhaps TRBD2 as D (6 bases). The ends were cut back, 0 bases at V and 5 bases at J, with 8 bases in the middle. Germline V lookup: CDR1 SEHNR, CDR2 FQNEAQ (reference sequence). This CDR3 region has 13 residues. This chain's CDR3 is CASSLAWGDEQYF. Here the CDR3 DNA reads TGTGCCAGCAGCTTAGCGTGGGGGGACGAGCAGTACTTC. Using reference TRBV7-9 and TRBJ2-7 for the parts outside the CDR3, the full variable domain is DTGVSQNPRHKITKRGQNVTFRCDPISEHNRLYWYRQTLGQGPEFLTYFQNEAQLEKSRLLSDRFSAERPKGSFSTLEIQRTEQGDSAMYLCASSLAWGDEQYFGPGTRLTVT.

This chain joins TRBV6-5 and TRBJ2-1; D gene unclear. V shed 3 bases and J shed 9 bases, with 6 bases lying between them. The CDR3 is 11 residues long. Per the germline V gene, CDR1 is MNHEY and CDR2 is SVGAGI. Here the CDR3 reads CASSYRSEQFF. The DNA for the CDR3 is TGTGCCAGCAGTTATCGATCTGAGCAGTTCTTC.

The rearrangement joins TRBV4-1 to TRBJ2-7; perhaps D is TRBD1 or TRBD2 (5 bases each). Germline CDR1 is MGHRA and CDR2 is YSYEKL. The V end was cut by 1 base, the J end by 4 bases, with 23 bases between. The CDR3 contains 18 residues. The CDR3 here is CASSQAPGTATLMYEQYF. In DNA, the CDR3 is TGCGCCAGCAGCCAAGCCCCTGGGACCGCGACTTTGATGTACGAGCAGTACTTC.

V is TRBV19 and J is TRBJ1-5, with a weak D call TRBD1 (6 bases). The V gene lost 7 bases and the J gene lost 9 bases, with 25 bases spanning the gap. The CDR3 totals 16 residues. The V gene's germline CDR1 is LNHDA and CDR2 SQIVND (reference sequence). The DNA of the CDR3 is TGTGCCAGTAAGGTTCAGGGGACGTTTTGGTACTCGCCCCAGCATTTT. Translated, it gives CASKVQGTFWYSPQHF.

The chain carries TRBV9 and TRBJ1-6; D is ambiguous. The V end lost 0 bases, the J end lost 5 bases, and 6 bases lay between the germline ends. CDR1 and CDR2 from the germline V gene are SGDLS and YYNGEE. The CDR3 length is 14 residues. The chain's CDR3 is CASSVAGNNSPLHF. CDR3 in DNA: TGTGCCAGCAGCGTAGCGGGTAATAATTCACCCCTCCACTTT.